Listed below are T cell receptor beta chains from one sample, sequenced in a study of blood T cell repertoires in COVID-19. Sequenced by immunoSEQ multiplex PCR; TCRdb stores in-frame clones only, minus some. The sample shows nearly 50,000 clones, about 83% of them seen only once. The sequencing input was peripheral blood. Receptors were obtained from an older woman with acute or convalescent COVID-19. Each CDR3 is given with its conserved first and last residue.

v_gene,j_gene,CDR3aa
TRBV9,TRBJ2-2,CASSLSGSGTGELFF
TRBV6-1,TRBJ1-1,CASSDPTGGTEAFF
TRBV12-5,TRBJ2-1,CASGWGLAGGKEQFF
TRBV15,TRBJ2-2,CATTSGGHNTGELFF
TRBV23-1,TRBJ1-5,CASSQTGGSFISNQPQHF
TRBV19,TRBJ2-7,CASSSSSGTYEQYF
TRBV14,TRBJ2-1,CASSFIAVREQFF
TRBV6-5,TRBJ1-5,CASGLRGANQPQHF
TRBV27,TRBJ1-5,CASSSRSSNQPQHF
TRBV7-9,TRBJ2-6,CASSQFSSGQGPGANVLTF
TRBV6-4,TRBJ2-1,CASRRLAGGPNEQFF
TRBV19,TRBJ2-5,CASSPPGWRGETQYF
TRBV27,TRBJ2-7,CASRKNNEQYF
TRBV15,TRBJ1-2,CATSTRSAGGYTF
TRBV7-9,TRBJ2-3,CASSFGGATDTQYF
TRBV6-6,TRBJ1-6,CASSLVGQGNSPLHF
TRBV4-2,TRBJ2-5,CASSQGGREQETQYF
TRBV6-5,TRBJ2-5,CASRVFPGQSETQYF
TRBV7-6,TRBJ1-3,CASSLRQVDPFWYNTIYF
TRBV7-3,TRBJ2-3,CASSPGTPGDTQYF
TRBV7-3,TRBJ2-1,CASSLVTGAINEQFF
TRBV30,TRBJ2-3,CAWSVEGGWSTDTQYF
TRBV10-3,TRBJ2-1,CAISEGTASDNEQFF
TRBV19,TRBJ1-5,CAGGYSNQPQHF
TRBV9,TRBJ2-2,CASSVRAYTGELFF
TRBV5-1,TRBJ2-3,CASSLDSGSTTDTQYF
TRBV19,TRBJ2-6,CASRSGDKVPGANVLTF
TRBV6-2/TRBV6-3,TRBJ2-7,CASSLGTLGAGEQYF
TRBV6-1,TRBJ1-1,CASSEVGITEAFF
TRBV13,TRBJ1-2,CASSLTGGPGQTTNGYTF
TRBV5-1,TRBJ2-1,CASSLTPGGGGSYNEQFF
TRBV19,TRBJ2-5,CASSKGLAEQETQYF
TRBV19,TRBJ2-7,CASSPRQGSGEQYF
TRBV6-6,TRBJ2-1,CASSKGRIVGNEQFF
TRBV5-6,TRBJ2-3,CASSGSGGVRTDTQYF
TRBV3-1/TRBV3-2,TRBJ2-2,CASSVGLAGGTGELFF